This T cell receptor (beta chain) was found in a study of CD8 T cells in ankylosing spondylitis. Whole-study findings and limits: It appeared that ankylosing spondylitis blood was characterized by a TCR beta motif of about 8 highly homologous variants.

Looked up from germline, CDR1 is SGHRS and CDR2 is YFSETQ. The ends lost 2 bases at V and 10 bases at J; junction bases unmatched: 9. The length of the CDR3 is 15 residues. Regarding this clonotype: Its antigen is still unknown.

MiXCR, run by TCRdb on the 5' RACE reads, gives a single entry per CDR3 protein. The sample contains fewer than 750,000 distinct CDR3 sequences, around 20% of which appear only once. The chain carries TRBV5-1 and TRBJ2-1; 10 bases fit TRBD1. Source material: blood, either unsorted or a sorted T cell fraction (not recorded which). This clonotype was sampled from a male donor with ankylosing spondylitis. The CDR3: CASSFGQGENGEQFF. Here the CDR3 DNA reads TGCGCCAGCAGCTTCGGACAGGGGGAGAATGGCGAGCAGTTCTTC.